This TCR beta chain was found in a study of T cells after yellow fever vaccination. On the study more broadly: Preparation used SMART-Seq v4 Ultra Low Input for the low-cell-number fractions.

V gave up 11 bases and J gave up 9 bases, with 23 bases separating them. The CDR3 spans 15 residues. CDR1 is MNHNS, CDR2 SASEGT, per germline. TCRdb passed the 5' RACE reads through MiXCR, listing each CDR3 protein once. Seen here are 100,000 or so distinct CDR3 sequences, under 9% observed once, and the top ten hold roughly 15%. Overall study findings and caveats: Re-detected after boosting: most primary clones, approximately 97% of CD4 and over 80% of CD8.

This chain links TRBV6-1 with TRBJ1-6, with D perhaps matching TRBD1 (5 bases). The receptor was isolated from a man aged 18 to 29 who received the YFV17D yellow fever vaccine. The sample consisted of CD8+ T cells not binding an NS4B(214-222) dextramer, sorted from PBMCs, taken less than 18 days after the first yellow fever vaccination. The DNA for the CDR3 is TGTGCCGCCCGGGGAAGGGGCGAAATAACTTCACCCCTCCACTTT. Translation: CAARGRGEITSPLHF.